This TCR beta chain was retrieved from a study of blood T cells in healthy people across ages. Germline V CDR1 and CDR2: MNHEY, SVGEGT. Trimming cost V 5 bases and J 6 bases, with 20 bases left between them. There are 16 residues in the CDR3. Many counts were recorded for this clonotype. A J-beta primer mix and a sample-barcoded 5' primer were used in a second PCR of roughly 7 to 12 cycles. The template-switch adaptor was a 5' adaptor with 12 random nucleotides. It tagged each cDNA molecule. Via MiXCR, TCRdb re-called the 5' RACE reads, giving one row per CDR3 protein. This sample has approximately 810,000 distinct CDR3 sequences, with more than 25% found just once.

The chain joins TRBV6-2 or TRBV6-3 to TRBJ2-1; a weak D match, TRBD2 (6 bases). Sequencing was done on a sample of blood. This sequence originates from an elderly woman in good health. The CDR3 bases are TGTGCCAGCAGTCCCTTGGGGCGGGGACGGGGCAATGAGCAGTTCTTC. This sequence encodes CASSPLGRGRGNEQFF.